This T cell receptor beta chain came from a study of control samples from healthy donors and cancer patients (TCRdb year 2020). The method was the immunoSEQ multiplex PCR assay. The table was pulled from immuneACCESS by TCRdb, which kept in-frame rearrangements only. Such tables lose some clones; where checked, under half of the loss comes from unresolved V genes, and the rest has no known cause. For this sample there are 40,000 to 55,000 clones; approximately 89% appear just once. The ten largest clones take up roughly 1.5% of the sample. With respect to this clone: No antigen is known for it. Base-call qualities are not available, and no considerably larger clone is one nucleotide away.

The TCR originated in a man between 40 and 49 years old with colorectal cancer. The sample taken for sequencing was PBMCs.

The nucleotides are TGTGCCAGCACCCGGACATCGGCCCACAATGAGCAGTTCTTC. This yields the protein CASTRTSAHNEQFF. The sequence joins TRBV27 to TRBJ2-1; a tentative D call is TRBD1 (5 bases match). CDR1 and CDR2, per the germline V gene (reference sequence), are MNHEY and SMNVEV. V gives up 7 bases and J gives up 5 bases, and the segment between their germline ends measures 15 bases. The CDR3 sequence holds 14 residues, the cysteine and phenylalanine included. Only the CDR3 DNA stays, 42 bases, in frame from base 1.